This is a list of T cell receptor beta chains from one sample in a study of T cells in narcolepsy. TCRdb's table, derived via immunoSEQ multiplex PCR, lists solely in-frame clones and lacks some. The table includes 25,000 to 30,000 clones, over 75% detected once. Source material: memory (CD45RA-) CD4+ T cells from blood. The receptors shown here come from a human donor in good health. The CDR3 runs from the conserved cysteine through the conserved F or W. Each record gives: D gene, J gene, CDR3 length, V gene, clone size, CDR3 protein, CDR3 DNA. The D gene is left open where the match is weak. Clone size is shown for a subset of rows, as once, few, many or a class of expanded clone.

d_call: TRBD2; j_call: TRBJ2-1; cdr3_length: 18; v_call: TRBV7-2; clone_size: -; cdr3_aa: CASSSAGLAEWGDNEQFF; cdr3_nt: TGTGCCAGCAGCTCGGCGGGACTAGCGGAATGGGGGGACAATGAGCAGTTCTTC
d_call: TRBD1; j_call: TRBJ1-2; cdr3_length: 16; v_call: TRBV5-4; clone_size: -; cdr3_aa: CASSWGQGALGYGYTF; cdr3_nt: TGTGCCAGCAGCTGGGGGCAGGGGGCGCTGGGCTATGGCTACACCTTC
d_call: -; j_call: TRBJ2-7; cdr3_length: 16; v_call: TRBV9; clone_size: -; cdr3_aa: CASSVGAASEAYEQYF; cdr3_nt: TGTGCCAGCAGCGTAGGAGCTGCTAGCGAGGCCTACGAGCAGTACTTC
d_call: -; j_call: TRBJ1-5; cdr3_length: 15; v_call: TRBV2; clone_size: -; cdr3_aa: CAIRTGLLGHQPQHF; cdr3_nt: TGTGCCATCAGGACGGGTTTGCTAGGGCATCAGCCCCAGCATTTT
d_call: TRBD1; j_call: TRBJ1-1; cdr3_length: 17; v_call: TRBV5-1; clone_size: -; cdr3_aa: CASSLGPTGTANTEAFF; cdr3_nt: TGCGCCAGCAGCTTGGGGCCCACTGGGACAGCCAACACTGAAGCTTTCTTT
d_call: TRBD1; j_call: TRBJ1-2; cdr3_length: 14; v_call: TRBV6-5; clone_size: -; cdr3_aa: CASSKGGNLYGYTF; cdr3_nt: TGTGCCAGCAGTAAAGGGGGCAATCTTTATGGCTACACCTTC
d_call: -; j_call: TRBJ1-5; cdr3_length: 15; v_call: TRBV19; clone_size: -; cdr3_aa: CASTLNRVDYQPQHF; cdr3_nt: TGTGCCAGTACCCTAAACAGGGTTGACTATCAGCCCCAGCATTTT
d_call: -; j_call: TRBJ1-6; cdr3_length: 14; v_call: TRBV19; clone_size: -; cdr3_aa: CASSFAGVNSPLHF; cdr3_nt: TGTGCCAGTAGTTTCGCAGGGGTTAATTCACCCCTCCACTTT
d_call: TRBD1; j_call: TRBJ2-5; cdr3_length: 15; v_call: TRBV7-9; clone_size: -; cdr3_aa: CASSVPTGGGETQYF; cdr3_nt: TGTGCCAGCAGCGTCCCCACAGGGGGAGGAGAGACCCAGTACTTC
d_call: -; j_call: TRBJ2-7; cdr3_length: 16; v_call: TRBV5-1; clone_size: -; cdr3_aa: CASSLASVGLAYEQYF; cdr3_nt: TGCGCCAGCAGCTTGGCGTCCGTAGGACTTGCCTACGAGCAGTACTTC
d_call: TRBD1; j_call: TRBJ2-3; cdr3_length: 15; v_call: TRBV19; clone_size: -; cdr3_aa: CASSGSDRVTDTQYF; cdr3_nt: TGTGCCAGTAGTGGCTCTGACAGGGTCACAGATACGCAGTATTTT
d_call: -; j_call: TRBJ1-5; cdr3_length: 14; v_call: TRBV19; clone_size: -; cdr3_aa: CASTPDLLYQPQHF; cdr3_nt: TGTGCCAGTACCCCCGACCTTTTGTATCAGCCCCAGCATTTT
d_call: -; j_call: TRBJ2-7; cdr3_length: 13; v_call: TRBV6-5; clone_size: -; cdr3_aa: CASSSSYSYEQYF; cdr3_nt: TGTGCCAGCAGTTCCAGTTACAGTTACGAGCAGTACTTC
d_call: TRBD2; j_call: TRBJ2-7; cdr3_length: 15; v_call: TRBV5-1; clone_size: once; cdr3_aa: CASSPLLAGVNEQYF; cdr3_nt: TGCGCCAGCAGCCCCCTACTAGCGGGAGTCAACGAGCAGTACTTC
d_call: TRBD2; j_call: TRBJ2-2; cdr3_length: 18; v_call: TRBV7-3; clone_size: -; cdr3_aa: CASSPTTSGKSNTGELFF; cdr3_nt: TGTGCCAGCAGCCCAACGACTAGCGGGAAATCGAACACCGGGGAGCTGTTTTTT
d_call: -; j_call: TRBJ1-5; cdr3_length: 14; v_call: TRBV19; clone_size: -; cdr3_aa: CASSIQGRNQPQHF; cdr3_nt: TGTGCCAGTAGTATTCAGGGGCGCAATCAGCCCCAGCATTTT
d_call: TRBD1; j_call: TRBJ1-4; cdr3_length: 15; v_call: TRBV6-5; clone_size: -; cdr3_aa: CASRPERTGGEKLFF; cdr3_nt: TGTGCCAGCAGACCCGAAAGGACAGGGGGTGAAAAACTGTTTTTT
d_call: -; j_call: TRBJ1-4; cdr3_length: 14; v_call: TRBV19; clone_size: -; cdr3_aa: CASSIPPTNEKLFF; cdr3_nt: TGTGCCAGTAGTATACCGCCAACTAATGAAAAACTGTTTTTT
d_call: -; j_call: TRBJ2-7; cdr3_length: 14; v_call: TRBV2; clone_size: -; cdr3_aa: CASSQGHRRDEQYF; cdr3_nt: TGTGCCAGCAGCCAAGGGCATAGGCGGGACGAGCAGTACTTC
d_call: -; j_call: TRBJ2-2; cdr3_length: 14; v_call: TRBV7-3; clone_size: -; cdr3_aa: CASSLDANTGELFF; cdr3_nt: TGTGCCAGCAGCTTAGACGCGAACACCGGGGAGCTGTTTTTT
d_call: TRBD1; j_call: TRBJ1-1; cdr3_length: 15; v_call: TRBV7-2; clone_size: -; cdr3_aa: CASSWQGALNTEAFF; cdr3_nt: TGTGCCAGCAGCTGGCAGGGGGCGCTGAACACTGAAGCTTTCTTT
d_call: TRBD1; j_call: TRBJ2-7; cdr3_length: 16; v_call: TRBV25-1; clone_size: once; cdr3_aa: CASSDPHRGESYEQYF; cdr3_nt: TGTGCCAGCAGCGATCCCCACAGGGGGGAGTCCTACGAGCAGTACTTC
d_call: TRBD1; j_call: TRBJ2-7; cdr3_length: 15; v_call: TRBV2; clone_size: -; cdr3_aa: CASSGSDRVAYEQYF; cdr3_nt: TGTGCCAGCAGTGGCTCGGACAGGGTGGCCTACGAGCAGTACTTC
d_call: TRBD2; j_call: TRBJ2-1; cdr3_length: 18; v_call: TRBV4-2; clone_size: -; cdr3_aa: CASSQGTSGGVTYNEQFF; cdr3_nt: TGTGCCAGCAGCCAAGGGACTAGCGGGGGAGTTACCTACAATGAGCAGTTCTTC
d_call: -; j_call: TRBJ1-5; cdr3_length: 15; v_call: TRBV30; clone_size: -; cdr3_aa: CAWSTGGASNQPQHF; cdr3_nt: TGTGCCTGGAGTACTGGCGGGGCCTCCAATCAGCCCCAGCATTTT
d_call: -; j_call: TRBJ1-1; cdr3_length: 14; v_call: TRBV7-6; clone_size: -; cdr3_aa: CASSLGQSNTEAFF; cdr3_nt: TGTGCCAGCAGCTTAGGACAATCGAACACTGAAGCTTTCTTT
d_call: -; j_call: TRBJ2-2; cdr3_length: 15; v_call: TRBV5-6; clone_size: few; cdr3_aa: CASSPRGAPTGELFF; cdr3_nt: TGTGCCAGCAGCCCGAGGGGAGCGCCCACCGGGGAGCTGTTTTTT
d_call: -; j_call: TRBJ2-5; cdr3_length: 14; v_call: TRBV9; clone_size: -; cdr3_aa: CASSVGTTLETQYF; cdr3_nt: TGTGCCAGCAGCGTAGGGACTACACTGGAGACCCAGTACTTC
d_call: -; j_call: TRBJ1-6; cdr3_length: 15; v_call: TRBV11-2; clone_size: -; cdr3_aa: CASSLDDQGHSPLHF; cdr3_nt: TGTGCCAGCAGCTTAGATGATCAGGGGCATTCACCCCTCCACTTT
d_call: -; j_call: TRBJ1-4; cdr3_length: 15; v_call: TRBV9; clone_size: few; cdr3_aa: CASSVLGTPNEKLFF; cdr3_nt: TGTGCCAGCAGCGTCCTCGGGACACCTAATGAAAAACTGTTTTTT
d_call: -; j_call: TRBJ2-7; cdr3_length: 14; v_call: TRBV6-5; clone_size: -; cdr3_aa: CASSYSTGTYEQYF; cdr3_nt: TGTGCCAGCAGTTACTCGACGGGAACCTACGAGCAGTACTTC
d_call: -; j_call: TRBJ1-6; cdr3_length: 16; v_call: TRBV4-3; clone_size: -; cdr3_aa: CASSQSRLGENSPLHF; cdr3_nt: TGCGCCAGCAGCCAATCGAGATTAGGGGAGAATTCACCCCTCCACTTT
d_call: -; j_call: TRBJ2-5; cdr3_length: 14; v_call: TRBV18; clone_size: -; cdr3_aa: CASSPPAASGEQYF; cdr3_nt: TGTGCCAGCTCACCACCAGCCGCGTCGGGGGAGCAGTACTTC
d_call: -; j_call: TRBJ1-6; cdr3_length: 14; v_call: TRBV5-8; clone_size: -; cdr3_aa: CASIPGARNSPLHF; cdr3_nt: TGTGCCAGCATTCCGGGGGCTCGTAATTCACCCCTCCACTTT
d_call: -; j_call: TRBJ2-7; cdr3_length: 13; v_call: TRBV6-5; clone_size: -; cdr3_aa: CASSHNTGHEQYF; cdr3_nt: TGTGCCAGCAGCCATAATACAGGCCACGAGCAGTACTTC
d_call: -; j_call: TRBJ1-1; cdr3_length: 15; v_call: TRBV5-4; clone_size: few; cdr3_aa: CASSPWAARDTEAFF; cdr3_nt: TGTGCCAGCAGCCCATGGGCCGCCCGAGACACTGAAGCTTTCTTT
d_call: TRBD1; j_call: TRBJ1-1; cdr3_length: 15; v_call: TRBV28; clone_size: -; cdr3_aa: CASRAPRDRGPEAFF; cdr3_nt: TGTGCCAGCAGAGCACCCCGGGACAGGGGCCCTGAAGCTTTCTTT
d_call: TRBD1; j_call: TRBJ1-4; cdr3_length: 14; v_call: TRBV6-5; clone_size: -; cdr3_aa: CASRQTGNNEKLFF; cdr3_nt: TGTGCCAGCAGGCAGACAGGGAACAATGAAAAACTGTTTTTT
d_call: -; j_call: TRBJ2-5; cdr3_length: 15; v_call: TRBV13; clone_size: -; cdr3_aa: CASSPKSWRGGEQYF; cdr3_nt: TGTGCCAGCAGCCCAAAGAGCTGGCGAGGGGGTGAGCAGTACTTC
d_call: TRBD2; j_call: TRBJ2-1; cdr3_length: 15; v_call: TRBV25-1; clone_size: -; cdr3_aa: CASSNYGGRVDEQFF; cdr3_nt: TGTGCCAGCAGTAACTATGGCGGGAGGGTCGATGAGCAGTTCTTC
d_call: -; j_call: TRBJ2-1; cdr3_length: 13; v_call: TRBV2; clone_size: -; cdr3_aa: CASSDRFLDEQFF; cdr3_nt: TGTGCCAGCAGTGACAGGTTTCTGGATGAGCAGTTCTTC
d_call: -; j_call: TRBJ2-7; cdr3_length: 14; v_call: TRBV12-5; clone_size: -; cdr3_aa: CASGSHRDPYEQYF; cdr3_nt: TGTGCTAGTGGTTCCCACAGGGATCCCTACGAGCAGTACTTC
d_call: TRBD1; j_call: TRBJ1-2; cdr3_length: 12; v_call: TRBV6-1; clone_size: few; cdr3_aa: CASRTGIYGYTF; cdr3_nt: TGTGCCAGCAGGACAGGGATCTATGGCTACACCTTC
d_call: TRBD1; j_call: TRBJ2-7; cdr3_length: 14; v_call: TRBV5-1; clone_size: -; cdr3_aa: CASSTIGQGEEQYF; cdr3_nt: TGCGCCAGCAGCACCATAGGACAGGGAGAGGAGCAGTACTTC
d_call: TRBD2; j_call: TRBJ2-1; cdr3_length: 15; v_call: TRBV14; clone_size: -; cdr3_aa: CASSQTSGSGSEQFF; cdr3_nt: TGTGCCAGCAGCCAAACTAGCGGGAGTGGGAGTGAGCAGTTCTTC
d_call: -; j_call: TRBJ2-3; cdr3_length: 15; v_call: TRBV5-1; clone_size: -; cdr3_aa: CASSWDDKSTDTQYF; cdr3_nt: TGCGCCAGCAGCTGGGACGACAAGAGCACAGATACGCAGTATTTT
d_call: TRBD1; j_call: TRBJ1-1; cdr3_length: 14; v_call: TRBV30; clone_size: -; cdr3_aa: CAWRTGTANTEAFF; cdr3_nt: TGTGCCTGGAGGACCGGGACAGCAAACACTGAAGCTTTCTTT
d_call: TRBD1; j_call: TRBJ2-3; cdr3_length: 15; v_call: TRBV18; clone_size: -; cdr3_aa: CASSTGGAIGDTQYF; cdr3_nt: TGTGCCAGCTCTACAGGGGGCGCAATTGGAGATACGCAGTATTTT
d_call: -; j_call: TRBJ2-7; cdr3_length: 16; v_call: TRBV5-4; clone_size: -; cdr3_aa: CASSLAQASLGYEQYF; cdr3_nt: TGTGCCAGCAGCTTGGCTCAGGCAAGTCTAGGTTACGAGCAGTACTTC
d_call: -; j_call: TRBJ1-4; cdr3_length: 14; v_call: TRBV6-5; clone_size: once; cdr3_aa: CASSYRGTNEKLFF; cdr3_nt: TGTGCCAGCAGTTATCGTGGAACTAATGAAAAACTGTTTTTT
d_call: -; j_call: TRBJ1-2; cdr3_length: 12; v_call: TRBV5-6; clone_size: few; cdr3_aa: CASSLGVQGYTF; cdr3_nt: TGTGCCAGCAGCTTGGGGGTCCAAGGCTACACCTTC
d_call: TRBD1; j_call: TRBJ1-2; cdr3_length: 14; v_call: TRBV11-1; clone_size: -; cdr3_aa: CASSSPGTGDGYTF; cdr3_nt: TGTGCCAGCAGCTCCCCGGGGACAGGGGATGGCTACACCTTC
d_call: -; j_call: TRBJ2-1; cdr3_length: 12; v_call: TRBV7-9; clone_size: -; cdr3_aa: CASSLEGPEQFF; cdr3_nt: TGTGCCAGCAGCTTGGAGGGTCCTGAGCAGTTCTTC
d_call: -; j_call: TRBJ2-1; cdr3_length: 14; v_call: TRBV6-6; clone_size: few; cdr3_aa: CASFGSPPYNEQFF; cdr3_nt: TGTGCCAGCTTCGGTTCCCCTCCCTACAATGAGCAGTTCTTC
d_call: TRBD1; j_call: TRBJ2-1; cdr3_length: 15; v_call: TRBV5-4; clone_size: -; cdr3_aa: CASSSDRGNYNEQFF; cdr3_nt: TGTGCCAGCAGCTCTGACAGGGGAAACTACAATGAGCAGTTCTTC
d_call: TRBD1; j_call: TRBJ2-6; cdr3_length: 15; v_call: TRBV7-2; clone_size: -; cdr3_aa: CASSLDRTGKYVLTF; cdr3_nt: TGTGCCAGCAGCTTAGATCGGACAGGGAAGTACGTCCTGACTTTC
d_call: -; j_call: TRBJ2-1; cdr3_length: 14; v_call: TRBV2; clone_size: -; cdr3_aa: CASVTSLSGNEQFF; cdr3_nt: TGTGCCAGCGTAACTAGCCTCTCGGGCAATGAGCAGTTCTTC
d_call: -; j_call: TRBJ1-1; cdr3_length: 14; v_call: TRBV5-1; clone_size: -; cdr3_aa: CASSLAALGTEAFF; cdr3_nt: TGCGCCAGCAGCTTGGCAGCTTTGGGCACTGAAGCTTTCTTT
d_call: -; j_call: TRBJ2-6; cdr3_length: 15; v_call: TRBV7-2; clone_size: -; cdr3_aa: CASSLDGAGANVLTF; cdr3_nt: TGTGCCAGCAGCTTAGACGGGGCTGGGGCCAACGTCCTGACTTTC
d_call: TRBD2; j_call: TRBJ2-3; cdr3_length: 17; v_call: TRBV2; clone_size: -; cdr3_aa: CASSGLAGGLGGGTQYF; cdr3_nt: TGTGCCAGCAGTGGACTAGCGGGGGGCCTGGGGGGAGGTACGCAGTATTTT